These T cell receptor beta chains were read from a single sample in a study of shared clonotypes between healthy human individuals. Generated by immunoSEQ multiplex PCR, the TCRdb table keeps only in-frame clones and is missing some. The sample lists over a million clones, 98% to 99% occurring once. Input material: naive CD4+ T cells sorted from blood. The source of these receptors is a man aged 25 to 45 in good health. CDR3s include the opening cysteine and the closing phenylalanine or tryptophan. A D gene is named only where the DNA matches it firmly. Not all rows give a size; the values are once, few, many and, for expanded clones, a class.

V gene: TRBV7-9; D gene: TRBD1; clone size: NA; J gene: TRBJ1-4; CDR3 DNA: TGTGCCAGCAGCCCCCGACAGGGAAACGAAAAACTGTTTTTT; CDR3 protein: CASSPRQGNEKLFF
V gene: TRBV6-6; D gene: NA; clone size: NA; J gene: TRBJ1-3; CDR3 DNA: TGTGCCAGCAGTCCACAGGTAGCCTCTGGAAACACCATATATTTT; CDR3 protein: CASSPQVASGNTIYF
V gene: TRBV19; D gene: NA; clone size: NA; J gene: TRBJ2-3; CDR3 DNA: TGTGCCAGTAGTATAGATTTACGGGGTAGCACAGATACGCAGTATTTT; CDR3 protein: CASSIDLRGSTDTQYF
V gene: TRBV11-2; D gene: NA; clone size: NA; J gene: TRBJ2-1; CDR3 DNA: TGTGCCAGCAGCTTAGGTCGCAGTGCAAACAATGAGCAGTTCTTC; CDR3 protein: CASSLGRSANNEQFF
V gene: TRBV11-2; D gene: NA; clone size: NA; J gene: TRBJ2-7; CDR3 DNA: TGTGCCAGCAGCTCCCATGACCGGACCCCCGAGCAGTACTTC; CDR3 protein: CASSSHDRTPEQYF
V gene: TRBV28; D gene: NA; clone size: NA; J gene: TRBJ2-7; CDR3 DNA: TGTGCCAGCAGTCCCTATGGGCAGGGGCACACCTACGAGCAGTACTTC; CDR3 protein: CASSPYGQGHTYEQYF
V gene: TRBV9; D gene: NA; clone size: NA; J gene: TRBJ2-3; CDR3 DNA: TGTGCCAGCAGCGTAGAGGTACTAGCTCCAGATACGCAGTATTTT; CDR3 protein: CASSVEVLAPDTQYF
V gene: TRBV9; D gene: TRBD2; clone size: NA; J gene: TRBJ2-2; CDR3 DNA: TGTGCCAGCAGTCGGGGACTAGCGGGATTAGACGGGGAGCTGTTTTTT; CDR3 protein: CASSRGLAGLDGELFF
V gene: TRBV5-6; D gene: NA; clone size: NA; J gene: TRBJ2-1; CDR3 DNA: TGTGCCAGCAGCTTGGATGAGGGAGTCTCCTACAATGAGCAGTTCTTC; CDR3 protein: CASSLDEGVSYNEQFF
V gene: TRBV9; D gene: NA; clone size: NA; J gene: TRBJ2-2; CDR3 DNA: TGTGCCAGCAGCGTAAGGCAGGGCGGGGAGCTGTTTTTT; CDR3 protein: CASSVRQGGELFF
V gene: TRBV11-2; D gene: TRBD2; clone size: NA; J gene: TRBJ2-4; CDR3 DNA: TGTGCCAGCAGCTTCGACCTAGCGGGCAAAAACATTCAGTACTTC; CDR3 protein: CASSFDLAGKNIQYF
V gene: TRBV5-1; D gene: TRBD2; clone size: NA; J gene: TRBJ2-1; CDR3 DNA: TGCGCCAGCAGCTTAACAGCGGGAGGAAATGAGCAGTTCTTC; CDR3 protein: CASSLTAGGNEQFF
V gene: TRBV18; D gene: NA; clone size: NA; J gene: TRBJ1-3; CDR3 DNA: TGTGCCAGCTCACCACTGGTCAGGAACTCTGGAAACACCATATATTTT; CDR3 protein: CASSPLVRNSGNTIYF
V gene: TRBV6-5; D gene: NA; clone size: NA; J gene: TRBJ2-3; CDR3 DNA: TGTGCCAGCAGGTCTCCACCTAGAGTCCCAGATACGCAGTATTTT; CDR3 protein: CASRSPPRVPDTQYF
V gene: TRBV7-6; D gene: TRBD2; clone size: NA; J gene: TRBJ2-1; CDR3 DNA: TGTGCCAGCAGCCTGGGACTAGCGGGAGAACCCCAGTTCTTC; CDR3 protein: CASSLGLAGEPQFF
V gene: TRBV11-2; D gene: NA; clone size: NA; J gene: TRBJ1-4; CDR3 DNA: TGTGCCAGCAGCTTAGGACGGACGTCCGATGAAAAACTGTTTTTT; CDR3 protein: CASSLGRTSDEKLFF
V gene: TRBV5-4; D gene: TRBD2; clone size: NA; J gene: TRBJ2-1; CDR3 DNA: TGTGCCAGCAGCCTCGGGAGGGCTAGCCTCTCGGTATACAATGAGCAGTTCTTC; CDR3 protein: CASSLGRASLSVYNEQFF
V gene: TRBV5-1; D gene: TRBD1; clone size: NA; J gene: TRBJ2-7; CDR3 DNA: TGCGCCAGCAGCGCTTCCCGCACGATGGACAGGGCCCACTACGAGCAGTACTTC; CDR3 protein: CASSASRTMDRAHYEQYF
V gene: TRBV11-2; D gene: NA; clone size: once; J gene: TRBJ2-7; CDR3 DNA: TGTGCCAGCAGCTTAGCGGGACCCTGGAGGTACTACGAGCAGTACTTC; CDR3 protein: CASSLAGPWRYYEQYF
V gene: TRBV11-2; D gene: TRBD2; clone size: NA; J gene: TRBJ2-5; CDR3 DNA: TGTGCCAGCAGCTTGAGTTTCCAGCGGGGCCCAGAGTACTTC; CDR3 protein: CASSLSFQRGPEYF
V gene: TRBV28; D gene: TRBD1; clone size: NA; J gene: TRBJ1-1; CDR3 DNA: TGTGCCACCTGCCGGGACAGGGTAATCACTGAAGCTTTCTTT; CDR3 protein: CATCRDRVITEAFF
V gene: TRBV28; D gene: NA; clone size: once; J gene: TRBJ2-7; CDR3 DNA: TGTGCCAGCAGGACATCAGTCCACGAGCAGTACTTC; CDR3 protein: CASRTSVHEQYF
V gene: TRBV18; D gene: TRBD2; clone size: NA; J gene: TRBJ2-2; CDR3 DNA: TGTGCCAGCTCACCAATAGCGGGAGGCCGCACCGGGGAGCTGTTTTTT; CDR3 protein: CASSPIAGGRTGELFF
V gene: TRBV19; D gene: TRBD1; clone size: NA; J gene: TRBJ2-1; CDR3 DNA: TGTGCCAGTAGTTTTAGACAGGGCCGGGTCAATGAGCAGTTCTTC; CDR3 protein: CASSFRQGRVNEQFF
V gene: TRBV30; D gene: NA; clone size: NA; J gene: TRBJ1-2; CDR3 DNA: TGTGCCTGGAGTTGGGGTAGCCAAAGGACTGGCTACACCTTC; CDR3 protein: CAWSWGSQRTGYTF
V gene: TRBV16; D gene: NA; clone size: NA; J gene: TRBJ1-5; CDR3 DNA: TGTGCCAGCCGCGGAGGGGTTACTCAGCCCCAGCATTTT; CDR3 protein: CASRGGVTQPQHF
V gene: TRBV10-2; D gene: NA; clone size: NA; J gene: TRBJ2-7; CDR3 DNA: TGCGCCAGCGGCTCCAGGGTAACCTACGAGCAGTACTTC; CDR3 protein: CASGSRVTYEQYF
V gene: TRBV7-7; D gene: TRBD1; clone size: NA; J gene: TRBJ2-5; CDR3 DNA: TGTGCCAGCAGCCCGGACAGGGGGCGGGAGACCCAGTACTTC; CDR3 protein: CASSPDRGRETQYF
V gene: TRBV5-5; D gene: TRBD2; clone size: NA; J gene: TRBJ2-1; CDR3 DNA: TGTGCCAGCAGCTTCGGGCTAGCGGGAGATGAGCAGTTCTTC; CDR3 protein: CASSFGLAGDEQFF
V gene: TRBV6-1; D gene: TRBD1; clone size: once; J gene: TRBJ1-5; CDR3 DNA: TGTGCCAGCAGTGAAGCAGGCCAGGGGGCGCATCAGCCCCAGCATTTT; CDR3 protein: CASSEAGQGAHQPQHF
V gene: TRBV28; D gene: TRBD1; clone size: NA; J gene: TRBJ2-5; CDR3 DNA: TGTGCCAGAAGTACCCCAGTGAGAGCAGGGGGCTTATTGAGCCAAGAGACCCAGTACTTC; CDR3 protein: CARSTPVRAGGLLSQETQYF
V gene: TRBV27; D gene: NA; clone size: NA; J gene: TRBJ2-3; CDR3 DNA: TGTGCCAGCAAATCGAAAAAATTTAGCACAGATACGCAGTATTTT; CDR3 protein: CASKSKKFSTDTQYF
V gene: TRBV19; D gene: NA; clone size: NA; J gene: TRBJ1-1; CDR3 DNA: TGTGCCAGTAGTCTGGGACGGGAGAACACTGAAGCTTTCTTT; CDR3 protein: CASSLGRENTEAFF
V gene: TRBV7-6; D gene: NA; clone size: NA; J gene: TRBJ2-3; CDR3 DNA: TGTGCCAGCAGCCTCTACCTAAGCACAGATACGCAGTATTTT; CDR3 protein: CASSLYLSTDTQYF
V gene: TRBV4-2; D gene: TRBD2; clone size: NA; J gene: TRBJ2-2; CDR3 DNA: TGTGCCAGCAGCCGCCTTAGCGGGAGGGACCCAACCGGGGAGCTGTTTTTT; CDR3 protein: CASSRLSGRDPTGELFF
V gene: TRBV7-6; D gene: TRBD2; clone size: NA; J gene: TRBJ2-3; CDR3 DNA: TGTGCCAGCAGCTCGACTAGCGGGAGCAATACGCAGTATTTT; CDR3 protein: CASSSTSGSNTQYF
V gene: TRBV11-2; D gene: NA; clone size: NA; J gene: TRBJ2-7; CDR3 DNA: TGTGCCAGCAGCTTAGCCCATGCGACAGGTCTCTACTCCTACGAGCAGTACTTC; CDR3 protein: CASSLAHATGLYSYEQYF
V gene: TRBV4-1; D gene: NA; clone size: NA; J gene: TRBJ2-1; CDR3 DNA: TGCGCCAGCAGCCAGAACGAGGGACTCTATGAGCAGTTCTTC; CDR3 protein: CASSQNEGLYEQFF
V gene: TRBV5-1; D gene: NA; clone size: NA; J gene: TRBJ2-5; CDR3 DNA: TGCGCCAGCAGCTTGTCCCCACAAGAGACCCAGTACTTC; CDR3 protein: CASSLSPQETQYF
V gene: TRBV25-1; D gene: NA; clone size: NA; J gene: TRBJ2-7; CDR3 DNA: TGTGCCGGGACGAATTCAATCGAGCAGTACTTC; CDR3 protein: CAGTNSIEQYF
V gene: TRBV30; D gene: NA; clone size: NA; J gene: TRBJ2-7; CDR3 DNA: TGTGCCGGAGAGGCGAGGTTGGGGGGAGAGCAGTACTTC; CDR3 protein: CAGEARLGGEQYF
V gene: TRBV9; D gene: TRBD2; clone size: once; J gene: TRBJ2-3; CDR3 DNA: TGTGCCAGCAGCCCCCCCGGGACTAGCTTAGGGGATACGCAGTATTTT; CDR3 protein: CASSPPGTSLGDTQYF
V gene: TRBV13; D gene: TRBD2; clone size: NA; J gene: TRBJ2-1; CDR3 DNA: TGTGCCAGCAGCTTAAGGAGCGGGGCGCACAATGAGCAGTTCTTC; CDR3 protein: CASSLRSGAHNEQFF
V gene: TRBV5-1; D gene: NA; clone size: NA; J gene: TRBJ2-5; CDR3 DNA: TGCGCCAGCAGCCCGACATTTGAGACCCAGTACTTC; CDR3 protein: CASSPTFETQYF
V gene: TRBV7-9; D gene: NA; clone size: NA; J gene: TRBJ2-2; CDR3 DNA: TGTGCCAGCAGCTTAGCGGGGGCCGGGGAGCTGTTTTTT; CDR3 protein: CASSLAGAGELFF